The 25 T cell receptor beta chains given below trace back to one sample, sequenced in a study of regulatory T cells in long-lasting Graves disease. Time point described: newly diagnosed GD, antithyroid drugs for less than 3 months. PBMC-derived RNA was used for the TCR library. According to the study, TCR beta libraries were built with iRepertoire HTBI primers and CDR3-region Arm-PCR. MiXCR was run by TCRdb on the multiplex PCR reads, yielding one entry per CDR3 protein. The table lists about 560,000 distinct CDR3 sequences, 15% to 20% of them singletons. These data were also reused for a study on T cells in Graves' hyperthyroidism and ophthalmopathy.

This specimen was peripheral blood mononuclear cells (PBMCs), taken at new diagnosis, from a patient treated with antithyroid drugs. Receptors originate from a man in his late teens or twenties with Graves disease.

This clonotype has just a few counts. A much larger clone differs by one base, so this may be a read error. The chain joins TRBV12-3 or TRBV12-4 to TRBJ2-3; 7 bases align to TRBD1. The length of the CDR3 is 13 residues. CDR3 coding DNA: TGTGCAGTGACAGGGCCCTACACAGGTACGCAGTATTTT. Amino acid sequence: CAVTGPYTGTQYF.

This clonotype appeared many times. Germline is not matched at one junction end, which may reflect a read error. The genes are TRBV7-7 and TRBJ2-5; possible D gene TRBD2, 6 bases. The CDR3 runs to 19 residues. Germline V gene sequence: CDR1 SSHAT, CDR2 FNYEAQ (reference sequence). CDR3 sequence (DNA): TGTGCTAGCAGCCCCCGACCGATTTCTACTATACGGGGGCAAGAGACCCAGTACTTC. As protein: CASSPRPISTIRGQETQYF.

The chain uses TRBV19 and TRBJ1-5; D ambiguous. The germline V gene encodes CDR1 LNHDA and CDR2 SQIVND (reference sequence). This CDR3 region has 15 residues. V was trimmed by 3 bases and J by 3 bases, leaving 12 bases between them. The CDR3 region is CASSITANANQPQHF. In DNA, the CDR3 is TGTGCCAGTAGTATTACTGCAAACGCCAATCAGCCCCAGCATTTT.

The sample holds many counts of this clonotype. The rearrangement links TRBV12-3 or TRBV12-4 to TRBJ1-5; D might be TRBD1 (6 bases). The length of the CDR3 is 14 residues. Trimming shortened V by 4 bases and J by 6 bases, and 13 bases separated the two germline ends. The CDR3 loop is CASSSAGGPQPQHF. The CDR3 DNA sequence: TGTGCCAGCAGTTCCGCCGGGGGGCCTCAGCCCCAGCATTTT.

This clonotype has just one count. The CDR3 DNA sequence: TGTGCCAGCAACCACAGAGACAACTATGGCTACACCTTC. Encoded protein: CASNHRDNYGYTF. The gene calls are TRBV6-1 and TRBJ1-2; D remains ambiguous. The CDR3 has 13 residues. From germline, CDR1 is MNHNS and CDR2 SASEGT. The V gene lost 7 bases and the J gene lost 2 bases, with 11 bases spanning the gap.

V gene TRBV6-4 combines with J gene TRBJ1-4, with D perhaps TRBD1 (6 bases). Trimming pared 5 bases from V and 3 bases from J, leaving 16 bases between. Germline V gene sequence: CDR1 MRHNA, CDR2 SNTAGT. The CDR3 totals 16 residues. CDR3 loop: CASSKQSQGSNEKLFF. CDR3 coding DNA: TGTGCCAGCAGTAAACAGTCACAGGGCTCTAATGAAAAACTGTTTTTT.

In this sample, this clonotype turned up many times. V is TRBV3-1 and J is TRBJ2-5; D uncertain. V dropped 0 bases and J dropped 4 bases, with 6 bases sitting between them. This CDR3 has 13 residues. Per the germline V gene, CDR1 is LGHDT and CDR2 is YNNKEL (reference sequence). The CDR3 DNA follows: TGTGCCAGCAGCCAAGACTCTGTAGAGACCCAGTACTTC. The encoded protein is CASSQDSVETQYF.

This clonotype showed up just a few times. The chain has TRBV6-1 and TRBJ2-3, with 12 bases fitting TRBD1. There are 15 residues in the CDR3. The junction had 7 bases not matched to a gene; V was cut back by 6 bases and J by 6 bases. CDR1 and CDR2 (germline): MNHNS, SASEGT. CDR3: CASSAGTGGWDTQYF. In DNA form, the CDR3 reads TGTGCCAGCAGCGCCGGGACAGGGGGCTGGGATACGCAGTATTTT.

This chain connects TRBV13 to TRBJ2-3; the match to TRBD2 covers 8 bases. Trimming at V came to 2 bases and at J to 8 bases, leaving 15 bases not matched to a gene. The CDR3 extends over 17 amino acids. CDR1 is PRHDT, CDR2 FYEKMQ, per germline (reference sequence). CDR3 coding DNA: TGTGCCAGCAGCTTAAGTATGGGGCGGGAGGTCTCAGGTACGCAGTATTTT. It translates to CASSLSMGREVSGTQYF.

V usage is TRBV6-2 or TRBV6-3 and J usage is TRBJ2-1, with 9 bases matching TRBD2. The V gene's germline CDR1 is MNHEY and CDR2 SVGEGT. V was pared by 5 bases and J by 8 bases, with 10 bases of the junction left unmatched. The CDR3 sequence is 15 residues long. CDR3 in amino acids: CASSEGASGNHEQFF. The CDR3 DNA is TGTGCCAGCAGTGAGGGGGCTAGCGGGAACCATGAGCAGTTCTTC.

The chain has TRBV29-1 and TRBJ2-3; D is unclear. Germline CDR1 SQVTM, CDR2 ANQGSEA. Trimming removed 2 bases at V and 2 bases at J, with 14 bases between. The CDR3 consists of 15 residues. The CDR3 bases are TGCAGCGTTGAACTAATAGTCGGCTACACAGATACGCAGTATTTT. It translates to CSVELIVGYTDTQYF.

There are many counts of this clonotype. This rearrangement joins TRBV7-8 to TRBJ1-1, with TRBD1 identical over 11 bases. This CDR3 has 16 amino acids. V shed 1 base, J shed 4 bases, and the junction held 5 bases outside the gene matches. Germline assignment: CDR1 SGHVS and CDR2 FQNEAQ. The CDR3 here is CASSLGGQGASTEAFF. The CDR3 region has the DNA TGTGCCAGCAGCTTAGGTGGACAGGGGGCGAGCACTGAAGCTTTCTTT.

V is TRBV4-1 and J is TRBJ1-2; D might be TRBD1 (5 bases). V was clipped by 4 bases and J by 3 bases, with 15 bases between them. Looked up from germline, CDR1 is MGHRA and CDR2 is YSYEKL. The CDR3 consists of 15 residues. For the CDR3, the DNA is TGCGCCAGCAGCCCTGGGGCAGCTTTGGACTATGGCTACACCTTC. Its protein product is CASSPGAALDYGYTF.

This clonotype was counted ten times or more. The CDR3 sequence: CASSLVQSAYEQYF. The CDR3 nucleotides are TGCGCCAGCAGCTTGGTCCAGAGTGCATACGAGCAGTACTTC. The V and J genes are TRBV5-1 and TRBJ2-7; D is unresolved. CDR1 is SGHRS and CDR2 is YFSETQ in the germline V gene. The V end lost 0 bases, the J end lost 4 bases, and 11 bases lay between the germline ends. The CDR3 covers 14 residues.

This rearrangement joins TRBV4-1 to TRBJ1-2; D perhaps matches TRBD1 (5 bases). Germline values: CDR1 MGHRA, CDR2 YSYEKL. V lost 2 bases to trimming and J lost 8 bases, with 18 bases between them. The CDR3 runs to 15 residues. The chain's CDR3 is CASSQPGRAAGGYTF. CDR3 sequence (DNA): TGCGCCAGCAGCCAACCAGGGAGGGCGGCGGGGGGCTACACCTTC.

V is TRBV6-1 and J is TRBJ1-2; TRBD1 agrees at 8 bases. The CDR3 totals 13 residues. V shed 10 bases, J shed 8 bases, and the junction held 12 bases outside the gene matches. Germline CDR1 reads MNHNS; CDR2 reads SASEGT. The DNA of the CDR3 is TGTGCCACTGAGGGGCAGGGGGCGTTAGGCTACACCTTC. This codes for CATEGQGALGYTF.

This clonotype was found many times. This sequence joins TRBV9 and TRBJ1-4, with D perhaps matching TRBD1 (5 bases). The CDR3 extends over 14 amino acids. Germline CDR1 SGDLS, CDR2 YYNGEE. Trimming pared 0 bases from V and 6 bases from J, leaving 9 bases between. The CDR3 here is CASSVGQGYEKLFF. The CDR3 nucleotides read TGTGCCAGCAGCGTAGGGCAGGGATATGAAAAACTGTTTTTT.

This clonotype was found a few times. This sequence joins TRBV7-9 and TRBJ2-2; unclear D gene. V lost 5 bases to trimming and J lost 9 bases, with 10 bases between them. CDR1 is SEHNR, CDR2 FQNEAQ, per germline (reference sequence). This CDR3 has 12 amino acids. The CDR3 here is CASSPGFRELFF. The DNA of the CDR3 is TGTGCCAGCAGCCCCGGATTCCGGGAGCTGTTTTTT.

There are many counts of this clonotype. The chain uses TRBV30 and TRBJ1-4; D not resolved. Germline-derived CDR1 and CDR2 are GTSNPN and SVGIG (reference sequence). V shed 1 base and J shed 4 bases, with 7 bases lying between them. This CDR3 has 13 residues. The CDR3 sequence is CAWSGQHNEKLFF. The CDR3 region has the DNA TGTGCCTGGAGTGGGCAGCATAATGAAAAACTGTTTTTT. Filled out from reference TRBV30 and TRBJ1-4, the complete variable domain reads SQTIHQWPATLVQPVGSPLSLECTVEGTSNPNLYWYRQAAGRGLQLLFYSVGIGQISSEVPQNLSASRPQDRQFILSSKKLLLSDSGFYLCAWSGQHNEKLFFGSGTQLSVL.

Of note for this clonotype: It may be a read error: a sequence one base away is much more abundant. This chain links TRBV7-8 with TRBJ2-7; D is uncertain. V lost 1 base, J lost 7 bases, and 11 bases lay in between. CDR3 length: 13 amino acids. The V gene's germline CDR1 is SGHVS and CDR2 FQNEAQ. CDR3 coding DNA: TGTGCCAGCAGCTTAGGACACTACCTGGAGCAGTACTTC. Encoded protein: CASSLGHYLEQYF.

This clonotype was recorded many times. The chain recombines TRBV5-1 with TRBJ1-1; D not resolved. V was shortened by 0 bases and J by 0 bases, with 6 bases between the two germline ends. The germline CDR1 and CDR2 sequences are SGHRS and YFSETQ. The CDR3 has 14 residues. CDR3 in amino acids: CASSLGSLNTEAFF. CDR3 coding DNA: TGCGCCAGCAGCTTGGGCAGCTTGAACACTGAAGCTTTCTTT.

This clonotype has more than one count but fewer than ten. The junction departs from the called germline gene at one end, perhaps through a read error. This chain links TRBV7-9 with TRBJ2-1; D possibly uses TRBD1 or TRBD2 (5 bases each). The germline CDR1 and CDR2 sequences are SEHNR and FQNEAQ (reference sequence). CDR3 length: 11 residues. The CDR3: CATIGDARGVF. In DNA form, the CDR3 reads TGTGCCACCATCGGGGACGCCCGTGGGGTCTTC. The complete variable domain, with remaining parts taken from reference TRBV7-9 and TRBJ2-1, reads DTGVSQNPRHKITKRGQNVTFRCDPISEHNRLYWYRQTLGQGPEFLTYFQNEAQLEKSRLLSDRFSAERPKGSFSTLEIQRTEQGDSAMYLCATIGDARGVFGPGTRLTVL.

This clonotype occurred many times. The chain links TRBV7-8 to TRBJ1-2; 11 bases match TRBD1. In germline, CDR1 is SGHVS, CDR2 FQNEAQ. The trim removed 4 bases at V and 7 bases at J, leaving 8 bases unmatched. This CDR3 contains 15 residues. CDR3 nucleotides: TGTGCCAGCAGCTCGGACAGGGGGCTAGTCTCTGGCTACACCTTC. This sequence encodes CASSSDRGLVSGYTF.

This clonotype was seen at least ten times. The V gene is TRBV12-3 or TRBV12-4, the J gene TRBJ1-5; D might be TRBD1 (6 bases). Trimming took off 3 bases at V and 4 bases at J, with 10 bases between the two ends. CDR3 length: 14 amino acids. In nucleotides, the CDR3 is TGTGCCAGCAGTTTGGACAGACTAAATCAGCCCCAGCATTTT. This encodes CASSLDRLNQPQHF.

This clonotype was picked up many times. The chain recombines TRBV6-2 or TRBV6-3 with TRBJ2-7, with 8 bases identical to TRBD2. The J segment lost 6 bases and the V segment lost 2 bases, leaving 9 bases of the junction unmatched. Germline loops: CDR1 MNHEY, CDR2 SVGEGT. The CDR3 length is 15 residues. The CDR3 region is CASSYVEREGGEQYF. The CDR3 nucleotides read TGTGCCAGCAGTTACGTAGAACGGGAGGGCGGCGAGCAGTACTTC.